The 23 T cell receptor beta chains in this list originate from one sample, sequenced in a study of response to subunit inactivated influenza vaccine. TCRdb reprocessed the RT-PCR reads via MiXCR and lists one record per CDR3 protein. The top ten clones hold about 9.4% of a sample with 250,000 to 350,000 distinct CDR3 sequences, 22% of them seen once. The source material was PBMCs from blood, sampled approximately 22 months after vaccination. The source is a man aged 45 to 75 who received an inactivated influenza vaccine.

This clonotype is a singleton in its sample. The J gene is TRBJ2-2, the V gene TRBV7-6, with D unresolved. From germline, CDR1 is SGHVS and CDR2 FNYEAQ. Trimming stripped 5 bases from V and 5 bases from J, with 9 bases between. The CDR3 extends over 13 amino acids. The CDR3 loop is CASSALLTGELFF. CDR3 coding DNA: TGTGCCAGCAGCGCTTTGTTGACCGGGGAGCTGTTTTTT.

This clonotype was counted a few times. The genes are TRBV6-6 and TRBJ2-7; 13 nucleotides match TRBD2. V shed 6 bases and J 12 bases; nucleotides not matched to a gene: 8. This CDR3 region has 13 residues. CDR1 MNHNY and CDR2 SVGAGI come from the germline V gene (reference sequence). The chain's CDR3 is CASSPGLAGVPYF. DNA for the CDR3: TGTGCCAGCAGCCCCGGACTAGCGGGAGTTCCGTACTTC.

This clonotype was detected only a few times. The gene calls are TRBV20-1 and TRBJ2-2; TRBD1 or TRBD2 may be the D gene (7 bases each). V was pared by 6 bases and J by 4 bases, with 15 bases between. Germline V CDR1 and CDR2: DFQATT, SNEGSKA (reference sequence). The CDR3 consists of 14 residues. The CDR3 sequence is CSAPDREGTGELFF. As DNA, the CDR3 is TGCAGTGCCCCCGACAGGGAGGGCACCGGGGAGCTGTTTTTT.

This chain joins TRBV4-2 and TRBJ2-3; 11 nucleotides align to TRBD2. Germline V CDR1 and CDR2: LGHNA, YNFKEQ. V shed 1 base and J 0 bases; nucleotides not matched to a gene: 9. The CDR3 totals 19 residues. The CDR3 spells CASSQVVTGTSGSTDTQYF. Here the CDR3 DNA reads TGTGCCAGCAGCCAAGTAGTGACGGGGACTAGCGGCAGCACAGATACGCAGTATTTT.

The chain has TRBV12-3 or TRBV12-4 and TRBJ2-5; 15 bases line up with TRBD2. V trimming: 6 bases; J trimming: 5 bases; junction bases outside the gene matches: 7. This CDR3 spans 16 amino acids. The CDR3 reads CASSLGLAGGLETQYF. The CDR3 nucleotides read TGTGCCAGCAGCCTCGGACTAGCGGGGGGGCTCGAGACCCAGTACTTC.

The chain uses TRBV6-4 and TRBJ2-1; D may be TRBD2 (6 bases). This CDR3 is 15 amino acids long. Trimming removed 1 base from V and 2 bases from J, with 9 bases in between. Looked up from germline, CDR1 is MRHNA and CDR2 is SNTAGT. The CDR3 sequence: CASSDYGGAYNEQFF. The CDR3 coding sequence is TGTGCCAGCAGTGACTATGGCGGGGCCTACAATGAGCAGTTCTTC.

The chain employs TRBV29-1 and TRBJ1-5; possible D gene TRBD1, 6 bases. Trimming took off 4 bases at V and 4 bases at J, with 14 bases between the two ends. The CDR3 runs to 14 residues. Germline V gives CDR1 SQVTM, CDR2 ANQGSEA. The chain's CDR3 is CSVAGHGGNQPQHF. For the CDR3, the DNA is TGCAGCGTTGCGGGACACGGAGGGAATCAGCCCCAGCATTTT.

This clonotype occurred a few times. One junction end disagrees with the germline gene, perhaps due to a read error. The chain combines TRBV6-1 with TRBJ2-7; 13 bases are shared with TRBD2. Germline CDR1 and CDR2: MNHNS and SASEGT. The CDR3 has 15 amino acids. CDR3 loop: CASSDRTSGSKILNF. DNA of the CDR3: TGTGCCAGCAGTGACCGGACTAGCGGGAGTAAAATATTGAACTTC.

The chain employs TRBV6-2 or TRBV6-3 and TRBJ2-2, with 8 bases identical to TRBD1. V shed 7 bases, J shed 1 base, and the junction held 5 bases outside the gene matches. The germline V gene has CDR1 MNHEY and CDR2 SVGEGT. The CDR3 length is 15 residues. The CDR3 loop is CASIQGAVNTGELFF. The CDR3 coding sequence is TGTGCCAGCATCCAGGGGGCGGTGAACACCGGGGAGCTGTTTTTT.

The table lists this clonotype with a few counts. The chain has TRBV28 and TRBJ2-5; TRBD2 is a possible D gene (5 bases). CDR1 MDHEN and CDR2 SYDVKM come from the germline V gene. The CDR3 is 17 amino acids. V dropped 2 bases and J dropped 1 base, with 17 bases sitting between them. Written as DNA, the CDR3 is TGTGCCAGCAGTTTAGTAGCCGGAGGACCGATCCAAGAGACCCAGTACTTC. Encoded protein: CASSLVAGGPIQETQYF.

V is TRBV4-3 and J is TRBJ1-3; D call uncertain. The V end was cut by 0 bases, the J end by 0 bases, with 12 bases between. CDR1 LGHNA and CDR2 YSLEER come from the germline V gene. CDR3 length equals 17 residues. The CDR3 DNA reads TGCGCCAGCAGCCAAGATATCAGCCCTCTCTCTGGAAACACCATATATTTT. Translation gives CASSQDISPLSGNTIYF.

The chain employs TRBV6-2 or TRBV6-3 and TRBJ2-1; possible D gene TRBD2, 6 bases. CDR3 length: 19 residues. Germline V gene sequence: CDR1 MNHEY, CDR2 SVGEGT. The V end lost 6 bases, the J end lost 6 bases, and 30 bases lay between the germline ends. The CDR3 spells CASSYVSGRGAGLCNEQFF. Here the CDR3 DNA reads TGTGCCAGCAGCTATGTCTCGGGGCGCGGAGCGGGCCTGTGCAATGAGCAGTTCTTC.

This clonotype was counted many times. The chain joins TRBV10-2 to TRBJ1-1; D gene uncertain. Germline V lookup: CDR1 WSHSY, CDR2 SAAADI. Trimming shortened V by 6 bases and J by 1 base, and 12 bases separated the two germline ends. The CDR3 length is 14 residues. The CDR3 nucleotides are TGCGCCAGCAGATTCCAGACTGAGAACACTGAAGCTTTCTTT. It specifies CASRFQTENTEAFF.

With regard to this clonotype: Mismatch with germline at one junction end may stem from a read error. The rearrangement uses TRBV6-2 or TRBV6-3 and TRBJ1-6, with D tentatively TRBD1 (5 bases). Germline lookup yields CDR1 MNHEY and CDR2 SVGEGT. CDR3 size: 15 residues. CDR3 sequence reads: CASSYPGRNNSTLHF. The CDR3 DNA follows: TGTGCCAGCAGTTACCCGGGACGGAATAATTCAACCCTCCACTTT.

The V and J genes are TRBV7-2 and TRBJ1-5; no clear D gene. The CDR3 loop spans 14 amino acids. Germline V gene lookup returns CDR1 SGHTA and CDR2 FQGNSA. Trimming took off 2 bases at V and 3 bases at J, with 8 bases between the two ends. This CDR3 reads CASSLPGNNQPQHF. As DNA, the CDR3 is TGTGCCAGCAGCTTACCGGGGAACAATCAGCCCCAGCATTTT. The whole variable domain, filled in from reference TRBV7-2 and TRBJ1-5, reads GAGVSQSPSNKVTEKGKDVELRCDPISGHTALYWYRQSLGQGLEFLIYFQGNSAPDKSGLPSDRFSAERTGGSVSTLTIQRTQQEDSAVYLCASSLPGNNQPQHFGDGTRLSIL.

This rearrangement joins TRBV7-8 to TRBJ2-4; 12 bases map to TRBD2. The junction had 7 bases not matched to a gene; V was cut back by 0 bases and J by 7 bases. CDR1 and CDR2 from the germline V gene are SGHVS and FQNEAQ. The CDR3 consists of 17 residues. CDR3 DNA: TGTGCCAGCAGCTTAGCGCTGGCTAGCGGGGGGGCTAACATTCAGTACTTC. Protein: CASSLALASGGANIQYF.

The rearrangement joins TRBV12-3 or TRBV12-4 to TRBJ1-2; 10 positions agree with TRBD1. The CDR3 totals 13 residues. Trimming took 5 bases from V and 5 from J; bases not matched to a gene: 2. CDR3 nucleotides: TGTGCCAGCAGTGACAGGGGGCGTTATGGCTACACCTTC. It codes for CASSDRGRYGYTF.

J is TRBJ2-2 and V is TRBV18, with no clear D. CDR3 length: 15 residues. Germline values: CDR1 KGHSH, CDR2 LQKENI. Trimming removed 3 bases from V and 4 bases from J, with 12 bases in between. The CDR3 nucleotides are TGTGCCAGCTCACCGGCGGACCTACTCACCGGGGAGCTGTTTTTT. Translating it yields CASSPADLLTGELFF.

This rearrangement joins TRBV5-1 to TRBJ1-4; possible D gene TRBD1, 5 bases. Germline V gene data show CDR1 as SGHRS and CDR2 as YFSETQ. The CDR3 covers 15 residues. Trimming left V 0 bases short and J 3 bases short, with 9 bases between. The CDR3 spells CASSLEGNANEKLFF. In nucleotides, the CDR3 is TGCGCCAGCAGCTTGGAGGGGAATGCTAATGAAAAACTGTTTTTT.

This clonotype turned up a few times. This chain links TRBV18 with TRBJ1-4; D gene ambiguous. Germline V gives CDR1 KGHSH, CDR2 LQKENI. The CDR3 has 14 residues. V was clipped by 3 bases and J by 7 bases, with 12 bases between them. CDR3 nucleotides: TGTGCCAGCTCACCCCCCGGGAGCGGTGAAAAACTGTTTTTT. It translates to CASSPPGSGEKLFF.

This clonotype was detected a few times. The CDR3 DNA reads as TGCAGTGCTAGAGAAGTCGACAGGGAGCCCATTTGGGGCAATCAGCCCCAGCATTTT. This translates into CSAREVDREPIWGNQPQHF. V is TRBV20-1 and J is TRBJ1-5, with TRBD1 matching over 7 bases. Germline V CDR1 and CDR2: DFQATT, SNEGSKA (reference sequence). The V and J ends lost 0 bases and 2 bases, in that order; junction bases with no gene match: 16. This CDR3 has 19 residues.

This clonotype has just a few counts. The chain combines TRBV13 with TRBJ2-3, with D tentatively TRBD2 (5 bases). Trimming removed 8 bases at V and 5 bases at J, with 8 bases between. The CDR3 is 11 amino acids. The V gene's germline CDR1 is PRHDT and CDR2 FYEKMQ (reference sequence). The DNA of the CDR3 is TGTGCCAGCCGCGGAGGAGATACGCAGTATTTT. Translation gives CASRGGDTQYF.

The V call is TRBV12-3 or TRBV12-4, the J call TRBJ2-3; D is unresolved. V lost 5 bases and J lost 7, with 10 bases in between. The CDR3 length is 12 residues. CDR3 in DNA: TGTGCCAGCAGTCATACACAAAATACGCAGTATTTT. Protein sequence: CASSHTQNTQYF.